These T cell receptor beta chains were read from a single sample in a study of cytomegalovirus exposure and HLA in healthy donors. Sequencing was performed with immunoSEQ multiplex PCR; in TCRdb, only in-frame clones are kept and a portion is missing. This table has fewer than 150,000 clones, 73% appearing once. The source material was PBMCs. The receptors were sampled from a middle-aged woman in good health and CMV-seronegative. The CDR3 runs from the conserved cysteine through the conserved F or W. Each record gives: J gene, clone size, D gene, V gene, CDR3 protein, CDR3 DNA. The D gene is left open where the match is weak. The size field is filled for only some rows; it gives once, few, many or a size class.

TRBJ2-5	-	-	TRBV10-1	CAPGEPQETQYF	TGCGCCCCCGGGGAACCCCAAGAGACCCAGTACTTC
TRBJ2-1	-	TRBD2	TRBV5-1	CASSSTSGGAHEQFF	TGCGCCAGCAGCTCGACTAGCGGGGGGGCCCATGAGCAGTTCTTC
TRBJ2-5	few	TRBD1	TRBV7-2	CASSLAGQGQETQYF	TGTGCCAGCAGCTTAGCTGGACAGGGGCAAGAGACCCAGTACTTC
TRBJ2-3	-	-	TRBV7-9	CASSPTWGLRTDTQYF	TGTGCCAGCAGCCCAACCTGGGGACTCCGCACAGATACGCAGTATTTT
TRBJ2-7	-	TRBD2	TRBV4-3	CASSQDFAGAYEQYF	TGCGCCAGCAGCCAAGATTTCGCGGGGGCCTACGAGCAGTACTTC
TRBJ1-4	-	-	TRBV9	CASSVAGSIANEKLFF	TGTGCCAGCAGCGTAGCGGGATCCATAGCTAATGAAAAACTGTTTTTT
TRBJ2-1	-	TRBD2	TRBV7-9	CASSLVGLAGYNEQFF	TGTGCCAGCAGCTTAGTTGGACTAGCGGGTTACAATGAGCAGTTCTTC
TRBJ2-7	-	TRBD2	TRBV7-9	CASKRDGPEQYF	TGTGCCAGCAAGCGGGACGGACCCGAGCAGTACTTC
TRBJ2-7	-	-	TRBV14	CASRGGRGDGSYEQYF	TGTGCCAGCAGAGGAGGGAGGGGGGACGGCTCCTACGAGCAGTACTTC
TRBJ2-7	-	TRBD2	TRBV27	CASSLRLAGRWAF	TGTGCCAGCAGTTTGCGTCTAGCGGGGAGGTGGGCCTTC
TRBJ1-2	-	-	TRBV5-5	CASSLVVGRDGYTF	TGTGCCAGCAGCTTGGTTGTGGGGAGAGATGGCTACACCTTC